These 29 T cell receptor beta chains came from one sample sequenced in a study of blood T cell repertoires in COVID-19. The method was immunoSEQ multiplex PCR; TCRdb's version includes in-frame clones alone and lacks a portion of them. Of roughly 180,000 clones listed, over 70% were seen once; the top ten hold around 13%. Sequenced: PBMCs or T cells enriched from blood (not recorded which). The receptors originated from a woman in her sixties who had recovered from COVID-19.

The genes are TRBV20-1 and TRBJ2-5; D gene unclear. This CDR3 region has 11 residues. Per the germline V gene, CDR1 is DFQATT and CDR2 is SNEGSKA (reference sequence). The V end lost 7 bases, the J end lost 0 bases, and 6 bases lay between the germline ends. The CDR3 DNA follows: TGCAGTGGAGAGTACCAAGAGACCCAGTACTTC. Protein product: CSGEYQETQYF.

The rearrangement uses TRBV24-1 and TRBJ2-5, with D perhaps TRBD2 (6 bases). Germline values: CDR1 KGHDR, CDR2 SFDVKD. CDR3 length equals 12 residues. V was trimmed by 5 bases and J by 6 bases, leaving 9 bases between them. The CDR3 sequence: CATSAGEKTQYF. The CDR3 DNA sequence: TGTGCCACCAGTGCGGGAGAAAAGACCCAGTACTTC.

This rearrangement joins TRBV28 to TRBJ1-4; D unresolved. CDR1 MDHEN and CDR2 SYDVKM come from the germline V gene. V lost 1 base and J 16 bases, leaving 16 bases between the germline ends. The CDR3 extends over 13 amino acids. This CDR3 is CASSLSPARAPFF. In nucleotides, the CDR3 is TGTGCCAGCAGTTTATCCCCAGCGAGAGCGCCGTTTTTT.

The V call is TRBV12-3 or TRBV12-4, the J call TRBJ1-1, with TRBD1 as a possible D gene (5 bases). There are 13 residues in the CDR3. V was pared by 2 bases and J by 4 bases, with 8 bases between. The CDR3: CASSLTGSTEAFF. CDR3 in DNA: TGTGCCAGCAGTTTAACAGGAAGCACTGAAGCTTTCTTT.

J is TRBJ1-1 and V is TRBV28; D not certain. Trimming took 0 bases from V and 4 from J, leaving 9 bases between them. The germline V gene encodes CDR1 MDHEN and CDR2 SYDVKM. The CDR3 sequence is 14 residues long. The CDR3 nucleotides read TGTGCCAGCAGTTTATGGTCCGGGTTCACTGAAGCTTTCTTT. Its protein product is CASSLWSGFTEAFF.

This chain connects TRBV10-3 to TRBJ2-2, with 11 bases aligning to TRBD2. The CDR3 runs to 17 residues. Trimming took 2 bases from V and 0 from J; bases not matched to a gene: 2. Per germline, CDR1 ENHRY and CDR2 SYGVKD. CDR3 nucleotides: TGTGCCATCAGTGAGGCTAGCGGGGGGACGAACACCGGGGAGCTGTTTTTT. As protein: CAISEASGGTNTGELFF.

This sequence joins TRBV21-1 and TRBJ1-2; TRBD1, the table's D call, was not compared with the DNA. TRBV21-1 is tagged as a pseudogene. This CDR3 is 14 amino acids long. The CDR3: CASTSKTGPPSYTF. CDR3 DNA sequence: TGTGCCAGCACTTCGAAAACAGGTCCTCCGAGCTACACCTTC.

V is TRBV5-4 and J is TRBJ2-5, with D possibly being TRBD2 (7 bases). This CDR3 has 16 residues. V was shortened by 2 bases and J by 5 bases, with 19 bases between the two germline ends. Germline loops: CDR1 SGHNT, CDR2 YYREEE (reference sequence). This CDR3 is CASSFPVSGGGETQYF. The CDR3 bases are TGTGCCAGCAGCTTCCCCGTCTCGGGGGGCGGGGAGACCCAGTACTTC.

The chain combines TRBV19 with TRBJ1-1; D gene uncertain. Germline V lookup: CDR1 LNHDA, CDR2 SQIVND (reference sequence). This CDR3 contains 13 residues. Between the trimmed V and J ends, which lost 4 bases and 1 base, there was a span of 7 bases. CDR3 bases: TGTGCCAGTAGTAGTTCGGGGAACACTGAAGCTTTCTTT. Its translation: CASSSSGNTEAFF.

The chain combines TRBV3-1 (or the pseudogene TRBV3-2) with TRBJ1-3; D call uncertain. The CDR3 consists of 13 residues. The V end was cut by 10 bases, the J end by 0 bases, with 10 bases between. CDR1 is LGHDT, CDR2 YNNKEL, per germline (reference sequence). CDR3 residues: CATSPYSGNTIYF. The CDR3 nucleotides are TGTGCCACCTCCCCCTACTCTGGAAACACCATATATTTT.

This clone came up once. CDR3: CASSRGRTDTQYF. The DNA for the CDR3 is TGTGCCAGCAGCCGGGGGCGCACAGATACGCAGTATTTT. The J gene is TRBJ2-3, the V gene TRBV3-1 (or the pseudogene TRBV3-2), with D perhaps TRBD1 (6 bases). CDR1 LGHDT and CDR2 YNNKEL come from the germline V gene (reference sequence). The CDR3 is 13 amino acids. V lost 4 bases and J 1 base, leaving 6 bases between the germline ends.

The V gene is TRBV5-1, the J gene TRBJ2-1, with 10 bases identical to TRBD2. CDR3 length equals 15 residues. Trimming cost V 7 bases and J 4 bases; bases outside gene matches: 8. Germline V gene data show CDR1 as SGHRS and CDR2 as YFSETQ. The CDR3 spells CASEASGGPYNEQFF. The CDR3 coding sequence is TGCGCCAGCGAGGCTAGCGGGGGCCCTTACAATGAGCAGTTCTTC.

The chain couples TRBV7-8 to TRBJ1-5, with TRBD1 as a possible D gene (6 bases). CDR1 SGHVS and CDR2 FQNEAQ come from the germline V gene. The CDR3 sequence is 16 residues long. The V and J ends lost 5 bases and 5 bases respectively, with 19 bases between them. CDR3 region: CASSRNPRDNYQPQHF. CDR3 DNA sequence: TGTGCCAGCAGCCGAAACCCCCGGGACAATTATCAGCCCCAGCATTTT.

The chain combines TRBV4-2 with TRBJ1-4; 7 positions agree with TRBD1. V was pared by 4 bases and J by 7 bases, with 12 bases of the junction left unmatched. This CDR3 has 16 residues. Germline CDR1 is LGHNA and CDR2 is YNFKEQ. This CDR3 is CASSRGEGGYGEKLFF. As DNA, the CDR3 is TGTGCCAGCAGCCGGGGGGAAGGGGGCTACGGTGAAAAACTGTTTTTT.

The chain's CDR3 is CASSLGGGWNTEAFF. CDR3 DNA sequence: TGTGCCAGCAGCTTAGGTGGGGGCTGGAACACTGAAGCTTTCTTT. V and J are TRBV7-2 and TRBJ1-1; D possibly corresponds to TRBD1 (6 bases). The germline V gene has CDR1 SGHTA and CDR2 FQGNSA. This CDR3 comprises 15 residues. The ends were cut back, 1 base at V and 1 base at J, with 10 bases in the middle.

The gene calls are TRBV6-1 and TRBJ1-6; D gene uncertain. The germline V and J ends were trimmed by 3 bases and 8 bases, with 8 bases remaining between them. The CDR3 is 13 residues long. The germline CDR1 and CDR2 sequences are MNHNS and SASEGT. The DNA for the CDR3 is TGTGCCAGCAGTGACGGTTTCTATTCACCCCTCCACTTT. Its translation: CASSDGFYSPLHF.

CDR3 coding DNA: TGTGCCAGCAGCTTAATGGGACAGGGCGGCGACGAGCAGTACTTC. This codes for CASSLMGQGGDEQYF. This rearrangement joins TRBV7-9 to TRBJ2-7, with TRBD1 matching over 9 bases. Germline assignment: CDR1 SEHNR and CDR2 FQNEAQ (reference sequence). This CDR3 has 15 amino acids. The ends lost 2 bases at V and 5 bases at J; junction bases unmatched: 7.

The chain is built from TRBV5-1 and TRBJ2-7; 10 bases fit TRBD2. The CDR3 has 15 amino acids. Germline CDR1 SGHRS, CDR2 YFSETQ. V shed 0 bases, J shed 6 bases, and the junction held 6 bases outside the gene matches. CDR3: CASSLGLLAGAEQYF. The CDR3 nucleotides are TGCGCCAGCAGCTTGGGCCTGCTAGCGGGAGCCGAGCAGTACTTC.

The genes are TRBV18 and TRBJ2-7; 8 bases are shared with TRBD1. This CDR3 region has 15 residues. V lost 3 bases, J lost 4 bases, and 8 bases stayed unmatched. From germline, CDR1 is KGHSH and CDR2 LQKENI. DNA of the CDR3: TGTGCCAGCTCACCCGAACAGGGGGTAGGGTACGAGCAGTACTTC. Protein product: CASSPEQGVGYEQYF.

The rearrangement uses TRBV25-1 and TRBJ1-2, with D perhaps TRBD1 (5 bases). The V gene's germline CDR1 is MGHDK and CDR2 SYGVNS. The CDR3 sequence is 13 residues long. The germline V and J ends were trimmed by 6 bases and 3 bases, with 11 bases remaining between them. For the CDR3, the DNA is TGTGCCAGCAGCGACAGTCCTCACTATGGCTACACCTTC. Translation: CASSDSPHYGYTF.

The table lists this clone with a count of one. The chain has TRBV27 and TRBJ1-2; D is uncertain. The CDR3 length is 14 residues. Germline loops: CDR1 MNHEY, CDR2 SMNVEV (reference sequence). V was trimmed by 5 bases and J by 4 bases, leaving 14 bases between them. The CDR3 DNA sequence: TGTGCCAGCAGTCCCCTCGGGTCGGTCTATGGCTACACCTTC. Its translation: CASSPLGSVYGYTF.

CDR3 nucleotide sequence: TGTGCCAGCAGTTCCCCTACTGTGAACACTGAAGCTTTCTTT. The encoded protein is CASSSPTVNTEAFF. J is TRBJ1-1 and V is TRBV28; D is undetermined. Germline CDR1 is MDHEN and CDR2 is SYDVKM. CDR3 length equals 14 residues. Trimming removed 4 bases at V and 0 bases at J, with 9 bases between.

The V call is TRBV28, the J call TRBJ1-4; 8 bases align to TRBD1. Germline assignment: CDR1 MDHEN and CDR2 SYDVKM. Unmatched junction bases numbered 14, after V lost 4 bases and J lost 4 bases. CDR3 length: 18 residues. The CDR3 DNA reads as TGTGCCAGCAGTTCCGCTCACCCCACAGGGGGAGGTAATGAAAAACTGTTTTTT. It specifies CASSSAHPTGGGNEKLFF.

This clone was found a few times. The rearrangement uses TRBV27 and TRBJ1-5, with D possibly TRBD1 on 6 matching bases. This CDR3 is built from 16 residues. Trimming cost V 8 bases and J 7 bases, with 24 bases left between them. Germline-derived CDR1 and CDR2 are MNHEY and SMNVEV (reference sequence). For the CDR3, the DNA is TGTGCCAGCGCCATAGGACGGACAGTGGACCTCCAGCCCCAGCATTTT. Its translation: CASAIGRTVDLQPQHF.

This sequence joins TRBV27 and TRBJ2-7, with a possible D match to TRBD1 (5 bases). CDR1 is MNHEY, CDR2 SMNVEV, per germline (reference sequence). The CDR3 extends over 13 amino acids. Trimming cost V 4 bases and J 6 bases, with 13 bases left between them. CDR3 in amino acids: CASSSLVGAEQYF. CDR3 coding DNA: TGTGCCAGCAGTTCCCTAGTTGGGGCCGAGCAGTACTTC.

This chain connects TRBV5-1 to TRBJ1-1; 8 positions match TRBD1. Germline CDR1 SGHRS, CDR2 YFSETQ. V lost 0 bases to trimming and J lost 1 base; unmatched junction nucleotides: 2. The CDR3 sequence is 15 residues long. CDR3 sequence: CASSLEGTGNTEAFF. The CDR3 region has the DNA TGCGCCAGCAGCTTGGAGGGGACAGGGAACACTGAAGCTTTCTTT.

The V and J genes are TRBV29-1 and TRBJ1-1; 7 bases match TRBD1. The V gene's germline CDR1 is SQVTM and CDR2 ANQGSEA. V trimming: 6 bases; J trimming: 4 bases; junction bases outside the gene matches: 5. The CDR3 runs to 12 residues. The CDR3 protein is CSVLTGTTEAFF. CDR3 in DNA: TGCAGCGTCCTGACAGGGACCACTGAAGCTTTCTTT.

Only one count was recorded for this clone. This sequence joins TRBV2 and TRBJ2-5; the match to TRBD1 covers 10 bases. V gave up 8 bases and J gave up 3 bases; unmatched junction bases: 9. The CDR3 has 15 amino acids. Germline-derived CDR1 and CDR2 are SNHLY and FYNNEI. The CDR3 sequence: CASSRDRGREETQYF. As DNA, the CDR3 is TGTGCCAGCTCACGGGACAGGGGAAGAGAAGAGACCCAGTACTTC.

The chain employs TRBV6-1 and TRBJ1-1; D is ambiguous. This CDR3 comprises 12 residues. V gave up 1 base and J gave up 4 bases, with 4 bases separating them. Looked up from germline, CDR1 is MNHNS and CDR2 is SASEGT. CDR3: CASSEVGTEAFF. The CDR3 DNA reads TGTGCCAGCAGTGAAGTCGGCACTGAAGCTTTCTTT.